What follows are 16 T cell receptor beta chains derived from one specimen sequenced in a study of persistence of HIV-infected CD4 T cells. These TCRs' antigens remain unknown. Stimulation used approximately 10 ug/mL lysate from CMV-infected fibroblasts. CD40L-negative CD69-negative CD45RO-high memory CD4+ T cells were sorted as populations depleted of antigen-responding cells. The immunoSEQ assay was version 4, run in survey mode. The assay was immunoSEQ multiplex PCR, and TCRdb's table has in-frame clones only and misses some. The table has roughly 30,000 clones, approximately 82% seen once; the top ten hold 4% to 5%. The source was CD4+ T cells sorted from PBMCs after roughly 19-hour stimulation, collected from a patient who received antiretroviral therapy. The receptor source for this set is an adult man with HIV who was CMV-seropositive.

This clone was detected a few times. The rearrangement links TRBV6-5 to TRBJ1-5; 7 bases map to TRBD1. The CDR3 is 15 amino acids. Germline trimming cut 7 bases from V and 9 bases from J; bases unmatched to any gene: 15. Germline CDR1 MNHEY, CDR2 SVGAGI. The CDR3 spells CASKSLGQASLPQHF. The CDR3 DNA sequence: TGTGCCAGCAAAAGTCTAGGACAGGCGTCTCTGCCCCAGCATTTT.

In DNA form, the CDR3 reads TGTGCCAGCAGCCAACCGGGACATAGCTCCTACGAGCAGTACTTC. This sequence encodes CASSQPGHSSYEQYF. The chain joins TRBV6-5 to TRBJ2-7, with D possibly being TRBD1 (6 bases). The CDR3 is made up of 15 amino acids. The germline V and J ends were trimmed by 6 bases and 0 bases, with 15 bases remaining between them. Germline V gene lookup returns CDR1 MNHEY and CDR2 SVGAGI.

The rearrangement links TRBV28 to TRBJ1-4; no clear D gene. Germline CDR1 is MDHEN and CDR2 is SYDVKM. The V gene lost 6 bases and the J gene lost 8 bases, with 13 bases spanning the gap. This CDR3 is built from 13 residues. Here the CDR3 reads CASSRGGWEKLFF. As DNA, the CDR3 is TGTGCCAGCAGCCGGGGAGGGTGGGAAAAACTGTTTTTT.

The chain has TRBV11-2 and TRBJ2-1; D is possibly TRBD1 (5 bases). Germline V gene sequence: CDR1 SGHAT, CDR2 FQNNGV. The CDR3 length is 18 residues. The V gene lost 0 bases and the J gene lost 2 bases, with 17 bases spanning the gap. This CDR3 reads CASSLDPRREVAYNEQFF. For the CDR3, the DNA is TGTGCCAGCAGCTTAGATCCCCGCAGGGAAGTGGCCTACAATGAGCAGTTCTTC.

This clone was counted once. The J gene is TRBJ1-3, the V gene TRBV28; D unresolved. CDR3 length: 15 residues. Trimming pared 2 bases from V and 0 bases from J, leaving 8 bases between. From germline, CDR1 is MDHEN and CDR2 SYDVKM. The CDR3 is CASSLVEDSGNTIYF. CDR3 DNA: TGTGCCAGCAGTTTAGTTGAGGACTCTGGAAACACCATATATTTT.

The chain combines TRBV12-3 or TRBV12-4 with TRBJ2-7; D gene ambiguous. With 1 base removed from V and 6 bases from J, the gap between germline ends came to 10 bases. The CDR3 covers 13 residues. The CDR3 loop reads CASSLGGRGEQYF. The CDR3 nucleotides read TGTGCCAGCAGTTTAGGCGGTAGAGGCGAGCAGTACTTC.

The rearrangement joins TRBV7-9 to TRBJ1-1; D call uncertain. Germline V gene data show CDR1 as SEHNR and CDR2 as FQNEAQ (reference sequence). The germline V and J ends were trimmed by 1 base and 5 bases, with 8 bases remaining between them. The CDR3 runs 13 residues. The CDR3 region is CASSLGPRTEAFF. The CDR3 DNA reads TGTGCCAGCAGCTTAGGTCCCAGGACTGAAGCTTTCTTT.

The chain joins TRBV19 to TRBJ2-7; tentative D call: TRBD1 (6 bases). CDR3 size: 11 residues. Germline CDR1 is LNHDA and CDR2 is SQIVND (reference sequence). Trimming removed 10 bases from V and 3 bases from J, with 10 bases in between. The CDR3 coding sequence is TGTGCCACCAGGGGTTACTACGAGCAGTACTTC. It translates to CATRGYYEQYF.

V is TRBV19 and J is TRBJ1-1; 7 bases fit TRBD1. Germline V lookup: CDR1 LNHDA, CDR2 SQIVND (reference sequence). This CDR3 contains 14 residues. The V and J ends lost 2 bases and 2 bases, in that order; junction bases with no gene match: 2. This CDR3 is CASSITGANTEAFF. DNA of the CDR3: TGTGCCAGTAGTATAACAGGGGCCAACACTGAAGCTTTCTTT.

The chain uses TRBV19 and TRBJ2-1; weak D call: TRBD2 (6 bases). The CDR3 runs 15 residues. V lost 6 bases and J 7 bases, leaving 19 bases between the germline ends. Germline assignment: CDR1 LNHDA and CDR2 SQIVND (reference sequence). The DNA of the CDR3 is TGTGCCAGTAGCCCTAAACGGCTAGCGCGTAATGAGCAGTTCTTC. Protein: CASSPKRLARNEQFF.

The J gene is TRBJ2-2, the V gene TRBV2; D is unclear. Trimming cost V 0 bases and J 6 bases, with 8 bases left between them. CDR1 is SNHLY and CDR2 is FYNNEI in the germline V gene. The CDR3 contains 14 residues. DNA for the CDR3: TGTGCCAGCAGTGAAGCGGGGTCGGCCGGGGAGCTGTTTTTT. It codes for CASSEAGSAGELFF.

The rearrangement links TRBV6-5 to TRBJ2-7, with 7 nucleotides matching TRBD2. Unmatched junction bases numbered 10, after V lost 8 bases and J lost 3 bases. The CDR3 consists of 14 residues. Germline assignment: CDR1 MNHEY and CDR2 SVGAGI. The CDR3 spells CASRGEGSNYEQYF. The CDR3, as DNA: TGTGCCAGCCGGGGGGAGGGGTCAAACTACGAGCAGTACTTC.

This clone was detected only a few times. V is TRBV5-1 and J is TRBJ2-2; D uncertain. V was cut by 0 bases and J by 2 bases, with 8 bases left in between. CDR3 size: 15 residues. From germline, CDR1 is SGHRS and CDR2 YFSETQ. The CDR3 here is CASSLAGVNTGELFF. In DNA form, the CDR3 reads TGCGCCAGCAGCTTGGCCGGTGTAAACACCGGGGAGCTGTTTTTT.

The rearrangement uses TRBV24-1 and TRBJ1-1; D call uncertain. The CDR3 is 11 residues long. With 1 base removed from V and 11 bases from J, the gap between germline ends came to 7 bases. Germline V gives CDR1 KGHDR, CDR2 SFDVKD. Written as DNA, the CDR3 is TGTGCCACCAGTGATTTCGTGACGGCTTTCTTT. This encodes CATSDFVTAFF.

The chain joins TRBV6-6 to TRBJ1-1, with 8 bases lining up with TRBD1. Germline CDR1 and CDR2: MNHNY and SVGAGI (reference sequence). V lost 7 bases, J lost 1 base, and 11 bases stayed unmatched. This CDR3 is built from 16 residues. CDR3 nucleotides: TGTGCCAGCACCTTCGGACAGGGACGTACGAACACTGAAGCTTTCTTT. Translating it yields CASTFGQGRTNTEAFF.

The CDR3 region is CASSLGPEGAVYEQYF. CDR3 nucleotides: TGCGCCAGCAGCTTGGGCCCGGAGGGGGCTGTGTACGAGCAGTACTTC. The J gene is TRBJ2-7, the V gene TRBV5-1; D possibly corresponds to TRBD1 (7 bases). CDR3 length equals 16 residues. CDR1 is SGHRS and CDR2 is YFSETQ in the germline V gene. Trimming removed 0 bases from V and 4 bases from J, with 17 bases in between.